This entry features one T cell receptor beta chain sequence. This record belongs to a study of cytotoxic CD8 clonotypes in ibrutinib-treated CLL. Only in-frame clones appear in the TCRdb table, and some are missing; sequencing was by immunoSEQ multiplex PCR. The sample has around 330,000 clones, roughly 71% seen once. Germline values: CDR1 SGHTA, CDR2 FQGTGA. CDR3 size: 16 residues. Trimming at V came to 4 bases and at J to 1 base, leaving 6 bases not matched to a gene. This TCR came from a human donor with chronic lymphocytic leukemia. V is TRBV7-3 and J is TRBJ2-1; 8 bases agree with TRBD2. Material: PBMCs, obtained after 36 months of ibrutinib treatment. CDR3 region: CASSSKRESSYNEQFF. The CDR3 region has the DNA TGTGCCAGCAGCTCAAAGCGGGAGTCATCCTACAATGAGCAGTTCTTC.